The 17 T cell receptor beta chains reported below all come from one sample, sequenced in a study of beta chain features in type 1 diabetes. As every portion of the isolated RNA was reverse transcribed, the sequencing read expressed TCRB transcripts. The table came from immunoSEQ multiplex PCR; TCRdb's copy has only in-frame clones and leaves some out. Of just over 600,000 clones listed, around 16% are singletons. Sequencing was carried out using naive CD4+ T cells from blood. These receptors were collected from a man younger than 30 in good health.

The J gene is TRBJ2-1, the V gene TRBV7-9; unclear D gene. CDR1 and CDR2 (germline): SEHNR, FQNEAQ (reference sequence). This CDR3 region has 15 residues. The V end was cut by 3 bases, the J end by 1 base, with 10 bases between. The CDR3, as DNA: TGTGCCAGCAGCTTTAGACTTATATCCTACAATGAGCAGTTCTTC. Its protein is CASSFRLISYNEQFF.

The chain carries TRBV7-2 and TRBJ2-2, with 8 bases lining up with TRBD2. V dropped 2 bases and J dropped 4; count of bases not matched to a gene: 6. From germline, CDR1 is SGHTA and CDR2 FQGNSA. This CDR3 contains 16 residues. For the CDR3, the DNA is TGTGCCAGCAGCTTAAACGGGAGGGGGATCACCGGGGAGCTGTTTTTT. Encoded protein: CASSLNGRGITGELFF.

This clone has just a few counts. The V and J genes are TRBV5-6 and TRBJ2-5; 7 bases line up with TRBD1. Germline CDR1 is SGHDT and CDR2 is YYEEEE. This CDR3 is built from 14 residues. After removal of 4 bases from V and 5 bases from J, the junction contained 8 bases not matched to a gene. The CDR3 coding sequence is TGTGCCAGCAGCCACCAGGGGGTTAGGGAGACCCAGTACTTC. It translates to CASSHQGVRETQYF.

This clone appeared a few times. The rearrangement joins TRBV4-2 to TRBJ2-7, with 8 positions matching TRBD1. Trimming took 3 bases from V and 3 from J; bases not matched to a gene: 7. Germline values: CDR1 LGHNA, CDR2 YNFKEQ. This CDR3 spans 15 amino acids. Written as DNA, the CDR3 is TGTGCCAGCAGCCACCGACCAGGGGGCGGCTACGAGCAGTACTTC. Amino acids: CASSHRPGGGYEQYF.

This clone was detected a few times. V usage is TRBV25-1 and J usage is TRBJ2-5, with 8 bases lining up with TRBD2. V lost 2 bases to trimming and J lost 7 bases; unmatched junction nucleotides: 18. Germline V gene sequence: CDR1 MGHDK, CDR2 SYGVNS. The CDR3 contains 18 residues. CDR3 DNA: TGTGCCAGCAGTGAACCCCTGGGTGCGGGGGGCCGTGGCGGGACCCAGTACTTC. Translating gives CASSEPLGAGGRGGTQYF. Looking up the rest from reference TRBV25-1 and TRBJ2-5 gives the full variable domain: EADIYQTPRYLVIGTGKKITLECSQTMGHDKMYWYQQDPGMELHLIHYSYGVNSTEKGDLSSESTVSRIRTEHFPLTLESARPSHTSQYLCASSEPLGAGGRGGTQYFGPGTRLLVL.

V is TRBV7-2 and J is TRBJ2-5; weak D call: TRBD2 (5 bases). The CDR3 is 14 amino acids. Trimming removed 3 bases from V and 4 bases from J, with 12 bases in between. The germline CDR1 and CDR2 sequences are SGHTA and FQGNSA. As DNA, the CDR3 is TGTGCCAGCAGCTTTTACGGGCTAGCAGAGACCCAGTACTTC. Its protein product is CASSFYGLAETQYF.

This clone has more than one count but fewer than ten. The chain has TRBV29-1 and TRBJ1-5; no clear D. The CDR3 runs 14 residues. V was cut by 5 bases and J by 3 bases, with 14 bases left in between. Germline V gene lookup returns CDR1 SQVTM and CDR2 ANQGSEA. The DNA of the CDR3 is TGCAGCGTTAGGGATAGCTGGTCCAATCAGCCCCAGCATTTT. It yields the protein CSVRDSWSNQPQHF.

This clone has more than one count but fewer than ten. The CDR3 spells CSVGGTVYEQYF. In nucleotides, the CDR3 is TGCAGCGTTGGAGGGACTGTCTACGAGCAGTACTTC. J is TRBJ2-7 and V is TRBV29-1; a possible D gene is TRBD2 (6 bases). With 4 bases removed from V and 3 bases from J, the gap between germline ends came to 10 bases. The CDR3 extends over 12 amino acids. Germline CDR1 and CDR2: SQVTM and ANQGSEA.

This sequence joins TRBV7-9 and TRBJ1-5; unclear D gene. The length of the CDR3 is 13 residues. Germline CDR1 is SEHNR and CDR2 is FQNEAQ (reference sequence). The V end lost 5 bases, the J end lost 5 bases, and 10 bases lay between the germline ends. CDR3 amino acids: CASSVTGDQPQHF. CDR3 nucleotide sequence: TGTGCCAGCAGCGTCACCGGGGATCAGCCCCAGCATTTT.

This clone was counted between two and nine times. The J gene is TRBJ2-5, the V gene TRBV6-6; 9 bases are shared with TRBD1. This CDR3 has 14 amino acids. The V segment lost 2 bases and the J segment 5 bases; nucleotides outside the gene matches: 3. Germline-derived CDR1 and CDR2 are MNHNY and SVGAGI (reference sequence). Here the CDR3 reads CASSYQGQGETQYF. The CDR3, as DNA: TGTGCCAGCAGTTACCAGGGACAGGGCGAGACCCAGTACTTC.

This clone was picked up a small number of times. The genes are TRBV4-3 and TRBJ1-2; D is ambiguous. Trimming left V 10 bases short and J 0 bases short, with 24 bases between. Germline assignment: CDR1 LGHNA and CDR2 YSLEER. The CDR3 is 17 amino acids. This CDR3 is CANAPPVGGGANYGYTF. The CDR3 coding sequence is TGCGCCAACGCCCCTCCCGTCGGAGGTGGTGCTAACTATGGCTACACCTTC.

This clone was observed a few times. The V call is TRBV5-4, the J call TRBJ2-5; D is uncertain. V lost 2 bases and J 5 bases, leaving 10 bases between the germline ends. The germline V gene encodes CDR1 SGHNT and CDR2 YYREEE (reference sequence). The CDR3 length is 13 residues. The CDR3 DNA follows: TGTGCCAGCAGCTTCAGTCTCTTTGAGACCCAGTACTTC. Its protein is CASSFSLFETQYF. Combining the CDR3 with reference TRBV5-4 and TRBJ2-5 gives the whole variable domain ETGVTQSPTHLIKTRGQQVTLRCSSQSGHNTVSWYQQALGQGPQFIFQYYREEENGRGNFPPRFSGLQFPNYSSELNVNALELDDSALYLCASSFSLFETQYFGPGTRLLVL.

The V call is TRBV30, the J call TRBJ1-2; D is uncertain. There are 13 residues in the CDR3. Trimming shortened V by 4 bases and J by 3 bases, and 12 bases separated the two germline ends. From germline, CDR1 is GTSNPN and CDR2 SVGIG (reference sequence). The CDR3 sequence: CAWTMYGYYGYTF. The DNA for the CDR3 is TGTGCCTGGACCATGTACGGGTACTATGGCTACACCTTC.

The V gene is TRBV27, the J gene TRBJ2-7; D not resolved. Germline V lookup: CDR1 MNHEY, CDR2 SMNVEV (reference sequence). Trimming took off 5 bases at V and 0 bases at J, with 14 bases between the two ends. This CDR3 is 15 amino acids long. CDR3 residues: CASSPTRTASYEQYF. The CDR3 coding sequence is TGTGCCAGCAGTCCCACCAGGACCGCCTCCTACGAGCAGTACTTC.

The rearrangement uses TRBV15 and TRBJ2-5; the D gene is possibly TRBD2 (6 bases). The CDR3 is made up of 14 amino acids. Trimming stripped 0 bases from V and 7 bases from J, with 12 bases between. Per the germline V gene, CDR1 is LNHNV and CDR2 is YYDKDF (reference sequence). The chain's CDR3 is CATSRDRGLGTQYF. CDR3 bases: TGTGCCACCAGCAGAGATCGGGGACTGGGGACCCAGTACTTC.

In this sample, this clone turned up a few times. The CDR3, as DNA: TGTGCCAGCAGCTTAGACAGGGGGTTAAAAGAGACCCAGTACTTC. It is translated as CASSLDRGLKETQYF. The J gene is TRBJ2-5, the V gene TRBV7-9; 8 nucleotides agree with TRBD1. With V trimmed by 1 base and J by 3 bases, 4 bases remained unmatched. This CDR3 has 15 residues. Germline assignment: CDR1 SEHNR and CDR2 FQNEAQ (reference sequence).

This chain uses TRBV19 with TRBJ1-5; D unresolved. Germline CDR1 reads LNHDA; CDR2 reads SQIVND (reference sequence). CDR3 length equals 13 residues. Deletions cut 0 bases from V and 1 base from J, with 1 base between. The CDR3 protein is CASSIESNQPQHF. For the CDR3, the DNA is TGTGCCAGTAGTATAGAGAGCAATCAGCCCCAGCATTTT.